The T cell receptor (beta chain) described here comes from a study of blood T cell repertoires in COVID-19. The germline gives CDR1 SNHLY, CDR2 FYNNEI. The CDR3 is 13 residues long. V was shortened by 7 bases and J by 4 bases, with 14 bases between the two germline ends. TCRdb's table, derived via immunoSEQ multiplex PCR, lists solely in-frame clones and lacks some. The repertoire has approximately 31,000 clones, 85% of them found once; the top ten carry more than 7.5%. The sequenced sample was peripheral blood. This receptor was taken from a man at least 80 years old with active COVID-19. V and J are TRBV2 and TRBJ2-7; TRBD1 might be the D (6 bases). CDR3 bases: TGTGCCAGCAAAGGGCAGGGGTGGTACGAGCAGTACTTC. Protein: CASKGQGWYEQYF.